Listed below are T cell receptor beta chains from one sample, sequenced in a study of metastatic and nonmetastatic thyroid tumors. With MiXCR, TCRdb called clones anew from the PCR reads. The profile shows some 20,000 clones, roughly 17% of them singletons. Sequencing input: blood. The receptors originated from a male donor with papillary thyroid cancer or a benign thyroid nodule (not recorded which). Some clones in this sample may be carry-over from other donors' samples. Each CDR3 is given with its conserved first and last residue. Each record gives: J gene, D gene, clone size, V gene, CDR3 DNA, CDR3 protein. The D gene is left open where the match is weak. Clone size is stated in some rows and not others, as once, few, many or a class when expanded.

>TRBJ2-7|TRBD1|many|TRBV27
TGTGCCAGCAGTTTAGTGGGACAGGGTAACTACGAGCAGTACTTC
CASSLVGQGNYEQYF
>TRBJ2-7|.|few|TRBV12-3/TRBV12-4
TGTGCCAGCAGTTTATGGTTAGGCTCCTACGAGCAGTACTTC
CASSLWLGSYEQYF
>TRBJ2-3|TRBD2|many|TRBV5-4
TGTGCCAGCAGCTTGGAGGGCCCAGCGGGAGGAACAGATACGCAGTATTTT
CASSLEGPAGGTDTQYF
>TRBJ1-2|TRBD1|many|TRBV5-8
TGTGCCAGCAGCGAGCTGGGACAGTACTATGGCTACACCTTC
CASSELGQYYGYTF
>TRBJ2-5|.|many|TRBV5-4
TGTGCCAGCAGCTTGGTGGGTCAATTAAAAGAGACCCAGTACTTC
CASSLVGQLKETQYF
>TRBJ1-1|.|medium-sized|TRBV28
TGTGCCAGCAGTTCAGGACGGTTTACTGAAGCTTTCTTT
CASSSGRFTEAFF
>TRBJ1-1|TRBD1|many|TRBV10-2
TGCGCCAGCAAGGGGGCGGGGGGCACTGAAGCTTTCTTT
CASKGAGGTEAFF
>TRBJ2-6|TRBD1|many|TRBV19
TGTGCCAGTAGTATGTTAGGGACAGCGATTTGGGCCAACGTCCTGACTTTC
CASSMLGTAIWANVLTF
>TRBJ2-4|.|medium-sized|TRBV4-1
TGCGCCAGCAGCCAAGAGGGCTCGGGCTTGGGGCTAGCCAAAAACATTCAGTACTTC
CASSQEGSGLGLAKNIQYF
>TRBJ1-1|.|many|TRBV15
TGTGCCACCAGCAGAGAGCGCCAGGGAAGGGATGAAGCTTTCTTT
CATSRERQGRDEAFF
>TRBJ2-7|.|.|TRBV28
TGTGCCAGCAGTTTATGCAGACAGTGCGAGCAGTACTTC
CASSLCRQCEQYF
>TRBJ2-6|.|many|TRBV5-6
TGTGCCAGCAGATCTACTAGGTCTGGGGCCAACGTCCTGACTTTC
CASRSTRSGANVLTF
>TRBJ1-5|.|many|TRBV20-1
TGCAGTGCTAAAGGGGATAGCAATCAGCCCCAGCATTTT
CSAKGDSNQPQHF
>TRBJ2-2|.|many|TRBV12-3/TRBV12-4
TGTGCCAGCCAAAAGGGGACATTGAACACCGGGGAGCTGTTTTTT
CASQKGTLNTGELFF
>TRBJ1-2|.|many|TRBV27
TGTGCCAGCAGTCCCAACGACCGTGGTGGCTACACCTTC
CASSPNDRGGYTF
>TRBJ1-2|.|few|TRBV6-2/TRBV6-3
TGTGCCAGCAGTTACTCGACTCGGGCCTGGGAGATTAGTAACTATGGCTACACCTTC
CASSYSTRAWEISNYGYTF
>TRBJ2-7|TRBD2|.|TRBV4-1
TGTTCCAGCAGCCAAGCTAGCGGTAGGGCCTACGAGCAGTACTTC
CSSSQASGRAYEQYF
>TRBJ2-6|.|many|TRBV28
TGTGCCAGCAGTCCCTCCCAGGGTGCCAACTCTGGGGCCAACGTCCTGACTTTC
CASSPSQGANSGANVLTF
>TRBJ2-1|.|.|TRBV11-2
TGTGCCAGCATTCACGCAGGGGCTAGCGGCCCCAATGAGCAGTTCTTC
CASIHAGASGPNEQFF
>TRBJ2-3|.|many|TRBV5-1
TGCGCCAGCAGCAAGGGGACTTTCACAGATACGCAGTATTTT
CASSKGTFTDTQYF
>TRBJ2-5|.|many|TRBV7-2
TGTGCCAGCAGCTTAGTGAGGATTCAGACTCAGACCCAGTACTTC
CASSLVRIQTQTQYF
>TRBJ2-6|.|many|TRBV2
TGTGCCAGCAAATTTGGGGCCAACGTCCTGACTTTC
CASKFGANVLTF
>TRBJ2-1|.|many|TRBV28
TGTGCCAGCAGTCTAGAAATCGGCTTAGGGACAGAGCAGTTCTTC
CASSLEIGLGTEQFF
>TRBJ1-6|.|many|TRBV20-1
TGCAGTGCTAAAAGTGGGGGGGTCCATAATTCACCCCTCCACTTT
CSAKSGGVHNSPLHF
>TRBJ2-7|TRBD1|many|TRBV7-2
TGTGCCAGCAGCTTAGTAGAGGACAGGGAACAGTACTTC
CASSLVEDREQYF
>TRBJ1-4|.|many|TRBV6-1
TGTGCCAGCGAGGACAGTGATAATGAAAAACTGTTTTTT
CASEDSDNEKLFF
>TRBJ2-5|.|many|TRBV10-3
TGTGCCATCAGTGGGGACGGCCAAGAGACCCAGTACTTC
CAISGDGQETQYF
>TRBJ2-1|.|many|TRBV11-2
TGTGCCAGCAGCGGAGGGCTCTCCCAATACAATGAGCAGTTCTTC
CASSGGLSQYNEQFF
>TRBJ2-1|TRBD2|many|TRBV2
TGTGCCAGCAGTGAATTTGGGACTAGCGTTGGGAATGAGCAGTTCTTC
CASSEFGTSVGNEQFF
>TRBJ2-1|.|many|TRBV19
TGTGCCAGTAGTATAGGGAACCCGGGCTCCCCTTACAATGAGCAGTTCTTC
CASSIGNPGSPYNEQFF
>TRBJ1-1|.|.|TRBV30
TGTGCCTGGAGTGTAACCCAAGTGGAGGACACTGAAGCTTTCTTT
CAWSVTQVEDTEAFF
>TRBJ2-1|.|many|TRBV30
TGTGCCTGGAGTATACCATACAATGAGCAGTTCTTC
CAWSIPYNEQFF
>TRBJ2-1|TRBD2|many|TRBV5-1
TGCGCCAGCAGCACGGGGAGGGGAAGCAATGAGCAGTTCTTC
CASSTGRGSNEQFF
>TRBJ2-2|.|many|TRBV12-3/TRBV12-4
TGTGCCACCAGTGGGGGCATGACGAACACCGGGGAGCTGTTTTTT
CATSGGMTNTGELFF
>TRBJ2-1|.|many|TRBV6-2/TRBV6-3
TGTGCCAGCAGTTACTATGGTGTCGGGACACCCTACAATGAGCAGTTCTTC
CASSYYGVGTPYNEQFF
>TRBJ2-7|TRBD1|many|TRBV9
TGTGCCAGCAGCGTGGGACAGGGAACCTACGAGCAGTACTTC
CASSVGQGTYEQYF
>TRBJ1-1|.|many|TRBV11-2
TGTGCCAGCAGCTTATATTTACCGCCGCCCGCGAACACTGAAGCTTTCTTT
CASSLYLPPPANTEAFF
>TRBJ2-7|TRBD1|medium-sized|TRBV6-1
TGTGCCAGCAGTGACCTCCGGGACAGGGGTTCCTACGAGCAGTACTTC
CASSDLRDRGSYEQYF
>TRBJ2-7|TRBD1|many|TRBV27
TGTGCCAGCAGTCCTCAGGGGGTCTCCTACGAGCAGTACTTC
CASSPQGVSYEQYF
>TRBJ1-3|.|few|TRBV28
TGTGCCAGCAGTTTATCCTCCTACGTGGGCTCTGGAAACACCATATATTTT
CASSLSSYVGSGNTIYF
>TRBJ2-7|.|many|TRBV20-1
TGCAGTGCTAGAGATCTACTAGAAGTTGCTACGGACTACGAGCAGTACTTC
CSARDLLEVATDYEQYF
>TRBJ1-1|.|.|TRBV11-2
TGTGCCAGCAGCCCAACCACCGGGACGGGGAACACTGAAGCTTTCTTT
CASSPTTGTGNTEAFF
>TRBJ1-1|.|many|TRBV20-1
TGCAGTGCTCCCCTTGGGGACACTGAAGCTTTCTTT
CSAPLGDTEAFF
>TRBJ2-1|.|many|TRBV5-5
TGTGCCAGCAGCTTAGTGAGAAATGAGCAGTTCTTC
CASSLVRNEQFF
>TRBJ1-6|TRBD1|.|TRBV6-4
TGTGCCAGCAGACGGGGGACAGGAGGCACCACCTCTGGAAATTCACCCCTCCACTTT
CASRRGTGGTTSGNSPLHF
>TRBJ2-5|TRBD1|many|TRBV7-8
TGTGCCAGCAGCTTGGAAGAGACAGGGGTGGAGACCCAGTACTTC
CASSLEETGVETQYF
>TRBJ2-1|.|many|TRBV12-3/TRBV12-4
TGTGCCAGCAGAGACGTAGCGGAGACTACCTACAATGAGCAGTTCTTC
CASRDVAETTYNEQFF
>TRBJ2-7|.|many|TRBV7-9
TGTGCCAGCAGCTTCGGAGTCCGCTACGAGCAGTACTTC
CASSFGVRYEQYF
>TRBJ1-5|TRBD1|.|TRBV6-1
TGTGCCAGCAGGGACGACAGGGGGCGCGGTCAGCCCCAGCATTTT
CASRDDRGRGQPQHF
>TRBJ1-2|.|few|TRBV28
TGTGCCAGCAGTCAGCGGTGGTACGTCTACACCTTC
CASSQRWYVYTF
>TRBJ2-7|.|many|TRBV10-1
TGCGCCAGCGGACGGTACTCCTACGAGCAGTACTTC
CASGRYSYEQYF